This TCR beta chain is drawn from a study of T cells in Graves' hyperthyroidism and ophthalmopathy (dated by TCRdb to 2018 to 2020). Context from the whole study: Peripheral blood samples were taken at initial diagnosis, before any treatment was given. To identify distinguishing TCR V-J signatures, a discovery cohort of about 100 patients was used, comprising 40 to 45 with Graves' ophthalmopathy and some 60 with stable Graves' hyperthyroidism. An independent validation cohort of fewer than 20 hyperthyroidism patients and approximately 15 patients who later progressed to ophthalmopathy tested prospective prediction of ophthalmopathy. The roughly 99 discovery patients were divided at random into training and test sets in a 7:3 ratio. In addition, the study compared T-cell repertoires in thyroid tissue and in blood from six Graves' hyperthyroidism patients. After blood sampling, hyperthyroidism patients were treated with methimazole at a starting dose of 30 mg daily, and ophthalmopathy patients were treated with high-dose intravenous methylprednisolone. According to the paper, TCR Vbeta CDR3 sequencing was carried out on 135 peripheral blood samples, which came from approximately 41 ophthalmopathy, 75 or so hyperthyroidism and about 17 progressor patients.

Paper-wide results and their limitations: Blood samples also contained most of the expanded thyroid clonotypes (frequency above 0.001), which suggests that blood repertoires may reflect thyroid immune responses. Ophthalmopathy was separated from stable hyperthyroidism by a 13 V-J signature model, with around 88% sensitivity and 81% to 82% specificity obtained in cross-validation and 80%/75% obtained in testing. In validation, progression to ophthalmopathy was predicted by the model with 65% to 71% sensitivity and roughly 72% specificity, a median of about 6 months before onset. Sample size was not statistically predetermined, and blinding of investigators to group allocation was not performed.

Moderately to severely active disease, a Clinical Activity Score of at least 3, a NOSPECS grade of at least 4, and a duration under 3 months were present in ophthalmopathy patients. Patients with uncontrolled infections, other autoimmune diseases, pregnancy or lactation were excluded. Diagnoses were based on clinical symptoms, serum thyroxine and TRAb, thyroid ultrasound and orbital computed tomography. Ficoll-Paque density gradient centrifugation was used to isolate PBMCs from 10 ml of fresh peripheral blood. Total RNA was extracted with Trizol reagent, and quality was checked on an Agilent 2100 Bioanalyzer. The TCR beta CDR3 regions were amplified from the RNA transcripts. For the first round of RT-PCR on the TCR CDR3, the HTBI primer set was used together with the Qiagen OneStep RT-PCR kit. Libraries were constructed in a second round of multiplex PCR, after which size selection and purification were performed. Paired-end sequencing of the libraries was performed with 100 bp reads on an Illumina HiSeq2000. The authors' analysis ran thus. Raw data were processed with SOAPnuke, discarding reads with adapters, uncalled bases, mean Phred below 15, or no exact constant-primer or identifier match. COPE v1.2.5 was used to merge high-quality paired reads, and clonotypes were defined as unique nucleotide sequences. MiTCR v1.1 was used to align clonotypes to the IMGT TRBV, TRBD and TRBJ reference segments. The analysis was restricted to V-J combinations with a frequency above 0.0001, which together covered about 99% of the repertoires. The TCS score was defined as F50 (clonal expansion) divided by E x V (chaos), with BLOSUM62-based TCRdist calculated between CDR3 peptides within each V-J. Welch's t-statistics and random forest reduced 514 V-J features to fewer than 15, which were used in a naive Bayes classifier (R e1071). TCRdb handled the public reads itself, with Q25 trimming in fastp and clone calling in MiXCR, and kept productive beta chains. Each CDR3 protein appears once, grouped with its most common genes and DNA. The V and J calls and clone size are TCRdb's, not the authors'. Within this sample are 500,000 to 550,000 distinct CDR3 sequences, with 20% of them counted one time only. Over 45% of the sample is taken by the ten largest.

The germline V and J ends show losses of 4 bases and 0 bases respectively, and no gene match explains 12 bases of the junction. The germline V gene supplies CDR1 SGHAT and CDR2 FQNNGV. Spanning cysteine to phenylalanine, the CDR3 consists of 18 amino acids. Only the CDR3 DNA is retained, 54 bases long and in frame from the first base. This clonotype was counted ten times or more. Its antigen specificity is not known. The input lacks base qualities; no much larger clone sits a single base away. Input material: blood. Here the chain combines TRBV11-2 and TRBJ2-1, with 7 bases matching TRBD1. The TCR comes from a middle-aged man with Graves' ophthalmopathy. CDR3 reads: CASSYPLGGQGSYNEQFF. In nucleotides, the sequence is TGTGCCAGCAGCTACCCCTTAGGGGGCCAGGGCTCCTACAATGAGCAGTTCTTC.